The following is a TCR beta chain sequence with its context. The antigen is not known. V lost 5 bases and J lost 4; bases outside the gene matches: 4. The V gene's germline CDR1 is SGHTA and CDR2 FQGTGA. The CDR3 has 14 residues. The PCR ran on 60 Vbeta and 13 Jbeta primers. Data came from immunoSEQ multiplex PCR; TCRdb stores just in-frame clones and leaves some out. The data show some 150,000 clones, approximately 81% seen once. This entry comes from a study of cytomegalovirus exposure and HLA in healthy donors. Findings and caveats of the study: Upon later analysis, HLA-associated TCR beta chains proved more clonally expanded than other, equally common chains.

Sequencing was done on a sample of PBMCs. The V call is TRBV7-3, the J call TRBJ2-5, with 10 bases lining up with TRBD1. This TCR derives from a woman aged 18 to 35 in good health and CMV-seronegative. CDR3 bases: TGTGCCAGCAGCCGAGGGACAGGGGTAGAGACCCAGTACTTC. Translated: CASSRGTGVETQYF.